This T cell receptor beta chain emerged from a study of graft-versus-host responses after intestinal transplantation. Study at large: Recipients across the board were started on anti-thymocyte globulin induction, then kept on tacrolimus and steroids for around three years.

Per the germline V gene, CDR1 is MDHEN and CDR2 is SYDVKM. The CDR3 has 15 residues. General study findings and limits: Peak GvH clone levels in circulation were associated with early post-transplant HvG declines. The marrow of recipients harbored GvH clones, and ileum or blood showed some of them first.

Clones were sequenced by immunoSEQ multiplex PCR, and TCRdb holds only the in-frame ones, with some missing. The data show 85,000 to 100,000 clones, 85% to 95% seen once. Turning to this clone: The antigen is unknown.

The rearrangement uses TRBV28 and TRBJ2-5, with 10 bases that match TRBD2. The J call is doubtful: the DNA matches TRBJ2-7 better. The sequence came from a human donor who was the organ donor for an intestinal transplant. Specimen: unstimulated CD8+ T cells sorted from spleen or lymph node cells, collected before transplant. This CDR3 reads CASSLYVSGRNEQYF. In DNA form, the CDR3 reads TGTGCCAGCAGTTTATATGTTAGCGGGAGGAACGAGCAGTACTTC.